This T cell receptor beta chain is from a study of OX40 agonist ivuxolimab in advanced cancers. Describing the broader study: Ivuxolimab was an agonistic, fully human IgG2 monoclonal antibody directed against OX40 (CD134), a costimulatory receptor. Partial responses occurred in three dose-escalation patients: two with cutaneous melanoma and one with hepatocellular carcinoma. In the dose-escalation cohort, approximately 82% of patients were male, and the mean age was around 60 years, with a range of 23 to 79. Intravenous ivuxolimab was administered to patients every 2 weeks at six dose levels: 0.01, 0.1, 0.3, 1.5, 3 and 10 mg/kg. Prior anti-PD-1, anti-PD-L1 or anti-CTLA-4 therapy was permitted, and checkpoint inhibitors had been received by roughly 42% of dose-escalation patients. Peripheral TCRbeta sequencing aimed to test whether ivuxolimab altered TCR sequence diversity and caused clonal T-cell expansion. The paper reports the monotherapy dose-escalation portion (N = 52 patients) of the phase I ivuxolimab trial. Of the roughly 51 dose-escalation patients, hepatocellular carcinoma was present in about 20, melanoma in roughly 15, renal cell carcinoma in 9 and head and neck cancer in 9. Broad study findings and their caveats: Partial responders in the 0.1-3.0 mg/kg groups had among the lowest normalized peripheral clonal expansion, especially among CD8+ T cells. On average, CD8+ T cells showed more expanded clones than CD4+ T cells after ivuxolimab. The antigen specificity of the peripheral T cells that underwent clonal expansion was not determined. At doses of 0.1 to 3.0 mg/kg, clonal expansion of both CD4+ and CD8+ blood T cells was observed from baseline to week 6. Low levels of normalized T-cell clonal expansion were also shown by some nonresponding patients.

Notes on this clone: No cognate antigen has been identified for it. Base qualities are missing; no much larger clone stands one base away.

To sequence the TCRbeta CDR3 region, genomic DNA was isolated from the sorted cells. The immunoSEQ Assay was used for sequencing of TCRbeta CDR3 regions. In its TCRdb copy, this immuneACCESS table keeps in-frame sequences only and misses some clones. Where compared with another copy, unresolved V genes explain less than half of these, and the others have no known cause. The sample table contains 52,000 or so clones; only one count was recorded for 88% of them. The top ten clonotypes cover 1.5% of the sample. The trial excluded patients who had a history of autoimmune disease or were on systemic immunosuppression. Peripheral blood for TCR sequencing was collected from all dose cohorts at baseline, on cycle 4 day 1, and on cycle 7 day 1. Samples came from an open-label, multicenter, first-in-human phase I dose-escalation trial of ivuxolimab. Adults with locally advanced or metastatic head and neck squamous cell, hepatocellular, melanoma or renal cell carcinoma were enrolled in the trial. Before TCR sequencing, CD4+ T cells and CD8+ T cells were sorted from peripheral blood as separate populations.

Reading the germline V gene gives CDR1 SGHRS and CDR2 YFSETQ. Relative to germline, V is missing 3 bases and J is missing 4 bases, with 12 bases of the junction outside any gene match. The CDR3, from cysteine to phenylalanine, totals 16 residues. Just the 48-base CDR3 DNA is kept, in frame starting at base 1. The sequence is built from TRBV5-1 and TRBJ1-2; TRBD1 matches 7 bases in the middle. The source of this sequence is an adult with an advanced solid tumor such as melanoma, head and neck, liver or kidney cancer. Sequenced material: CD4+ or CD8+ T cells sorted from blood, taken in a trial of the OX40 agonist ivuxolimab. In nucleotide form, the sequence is TGCGCCAGCAGCTACTATCTTGGAGGGGGCAGCTATGGCTACACCTTC. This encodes CASSYYLGGGSYGYTF.